This entry features one T cell receptor (beta chain) sequence. TCRdb re-called the 5' RACE reads through MiXCR, storing one row per CDR3 protein. This sample has some 80,000 distinct CDR3 sequences, with 8% found just once. This sample was included in a study of spatial heterogeneity in lung cancer. The germline CDR1 and CDR2 sequences are DFQATT and SNEGSKA (reference sequence). This CDR3 contains 16 residues. V was shortened by 0 bases and J by 4 bases, with 18 bases between the two germline ends. Sample time point: sample taken at primary tumor resection. TCRs were sequenced from unsorted whole RNA of tumor, nontumor lung or PBMC.

The receptor was isolated from a male donor with early-stage non-small cell lung cancer. This chain joins TRBV20-1 and TRBJ1-2; the D gene is possibly TRBD1 (5 bases). The sample in question was PBMCs, obtained at surgery. The CDR3 reads CSARDFRQGRGYGYTF. The CDR3 DNA is TGCAGTGCTAGAGATTTCCGGCAGGGCCGCGGCTATGGCTACACCTTC.